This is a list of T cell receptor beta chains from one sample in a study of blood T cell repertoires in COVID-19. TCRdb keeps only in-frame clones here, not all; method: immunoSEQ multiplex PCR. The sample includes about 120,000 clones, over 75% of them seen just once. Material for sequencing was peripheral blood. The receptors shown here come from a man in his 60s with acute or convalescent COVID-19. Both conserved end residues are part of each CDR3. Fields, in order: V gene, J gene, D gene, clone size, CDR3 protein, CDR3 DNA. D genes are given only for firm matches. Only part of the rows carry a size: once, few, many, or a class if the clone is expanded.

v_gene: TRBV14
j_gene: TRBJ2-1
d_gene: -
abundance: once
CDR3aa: CASSQFPNNEQFF
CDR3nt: TGTGCCAGCAGCCAATTCCCTAACAATGAGCAGTTCTTC

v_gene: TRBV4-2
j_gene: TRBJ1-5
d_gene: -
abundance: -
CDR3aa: CASSQEARGNQPQHF
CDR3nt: TGTGCCAGCAGCCAAGAGGCTCGGGGCAATCAGCCCCAGCATTTT

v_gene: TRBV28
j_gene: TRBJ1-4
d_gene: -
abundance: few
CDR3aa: CASSSLMYSQPGDEKLFF
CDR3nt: TGTGCCAGCAGTTCTCTAATGTACAGCCAGCCAGGGGATGAAAAACTGTTTTTT

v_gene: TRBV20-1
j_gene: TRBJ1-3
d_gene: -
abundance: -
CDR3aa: CSARAGNTIYF
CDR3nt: TGCAGTGCTAGAGCGGGTAACACCATATATTTT

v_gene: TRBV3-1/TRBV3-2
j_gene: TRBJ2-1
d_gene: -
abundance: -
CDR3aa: CASSARWGEDGEQFF
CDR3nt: TGTGCCAGCAGCGCCCGATGGGGGGAGGATGGTGAGCAGTTCTTC

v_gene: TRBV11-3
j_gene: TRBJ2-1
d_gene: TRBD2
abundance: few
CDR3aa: CASSLEVLAGWPNNEQFF
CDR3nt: TGTGCCAGCAGCTTAGAGGTACTAGCGGGATGGCCTAACAATGAGCAGTTCTTC

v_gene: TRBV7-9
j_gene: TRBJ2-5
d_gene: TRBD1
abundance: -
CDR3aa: CASSQRQGAMEETQYF
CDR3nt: TGTGCCAGCAGCCAAAGACAGGGGGCGATGGAAGAGACCCAGTACTTC

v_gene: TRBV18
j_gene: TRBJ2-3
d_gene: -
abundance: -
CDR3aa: CASSSSTDTQYF
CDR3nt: TGTGCCAGCTCCTCTAGCACAGATACGCAGTATTTT

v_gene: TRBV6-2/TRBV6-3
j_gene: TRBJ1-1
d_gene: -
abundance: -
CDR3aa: CASSYRGEAFF
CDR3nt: TGTGCCAGCAGTTACCGAGGGGAAGCTTTCTTT

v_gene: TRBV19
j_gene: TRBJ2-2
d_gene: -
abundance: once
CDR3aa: CASSIRGGELFF
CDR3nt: TGTGCCAGTAGTATTAGAGGAGGAGAGCTGTTTTTT

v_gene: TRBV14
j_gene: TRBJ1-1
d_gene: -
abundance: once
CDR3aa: CASSPMHWETEAFF
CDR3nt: TGTGCCAGCAGCCCCATGCATTGGGAGACTGAAGCTTTCTTT

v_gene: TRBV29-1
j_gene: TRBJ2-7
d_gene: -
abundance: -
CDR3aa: CSAGGLKPAYEQYF
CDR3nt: TGCAGCGCGGGCGGCTTAAAGCCCGCCTACGAGCAGTACTTC

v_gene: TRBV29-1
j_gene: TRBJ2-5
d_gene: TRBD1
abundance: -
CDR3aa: CSVEQADRFQETQYF
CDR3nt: TGCAGCGTTGAACAGGCGGACAGGTTTCAAGAGACCCAGTACTTC

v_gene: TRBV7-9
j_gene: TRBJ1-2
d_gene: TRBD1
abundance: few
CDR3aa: CASSPSVTGAEGYTF
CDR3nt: TGTGCCAGCAGCCCTAGCGTGACAGGGGCCGAGGGCTACACCTTC

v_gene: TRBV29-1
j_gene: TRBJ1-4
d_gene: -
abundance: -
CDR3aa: CSARQLNEKLFF
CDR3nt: TGCAGCGCTCGACAGCTAAATGAAAAACTGTTTTTT

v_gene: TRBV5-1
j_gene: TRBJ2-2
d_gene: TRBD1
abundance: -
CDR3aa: CASLQDRGFGELFF
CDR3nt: TGCGCCAGCTTACAGGACAGGGGATTCGGGGAGCTGTTTTTT

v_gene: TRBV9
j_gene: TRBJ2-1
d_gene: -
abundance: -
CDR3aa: CASSPSVADYNEQFF
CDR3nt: TGTGCCAGCAGCCCCTCAGTGGCGGACTACAATGAGCAGTTCTTC

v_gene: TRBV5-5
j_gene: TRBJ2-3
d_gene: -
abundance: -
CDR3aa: CASSLVAGYTDTQYF
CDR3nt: TGTGCCAGCAGCTTGGTGGCGGGGTACACAGATACGCAGTATTTT

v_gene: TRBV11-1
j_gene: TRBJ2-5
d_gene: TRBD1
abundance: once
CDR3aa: CASRETGGGETQYF
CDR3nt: TGTGCCAGCAGGGAAACAGGGGGCGGCGAGACCCAGTACTTC

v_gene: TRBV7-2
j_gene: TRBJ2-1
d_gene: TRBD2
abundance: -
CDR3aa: CASSFSGRMNEQFF
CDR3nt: TGTGCCAGCAGCTTTAGCGGGAGGATGAATGAGCAGTTCTTC

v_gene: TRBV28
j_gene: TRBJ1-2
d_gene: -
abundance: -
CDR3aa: CASSYPLTNYGYTF
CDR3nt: TGTGCCAGCAGTTATCCACTCACTAACTATGGCTACACCTTC

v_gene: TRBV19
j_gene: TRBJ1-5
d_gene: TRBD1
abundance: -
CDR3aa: CASSITSGTGGSEQPQHF
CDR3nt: TGTGCCAGTAGTATAACCTCCGGGACAGGGGGTTCGGAGCAGCCCCAGCATTTT

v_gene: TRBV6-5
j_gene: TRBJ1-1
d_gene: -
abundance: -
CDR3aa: CASSHRAEAFF
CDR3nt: TGTGCCAGCAGCCACAGGGCCGAAGCTTTCTTT